This T cell receptor beta chain stems from a study of early T cells in non-severe SARS-CoV-2 infection. On the study more broadly: From unsorted whole blood, bulk RNA was sequenced, and the chains remained unpaired.

Trimming stripped 2 bases from V and 4 bases from J, with 10 bases between. CDR3 length: 14 amino acids. Attachment of unique molecular identifiers was made to individual cDNA molecules. MiXCR, applied by TCRdb to the 5' RACE reads, yields one record per CDR3 protein. The sample yields about 83,000 distinct CDR3 sequences, 12% seen once. General observations from the study: Private and CD4 specificities were missed by VDJdb matching, which favored anti-spike CD8 responses.

This clonotype was counted only a few times. Antigen specificity is unknown. The TCR originated in an adult who was a healthcare worker with PCR-confirmed SARS-CoV-2 infection or an uninfected control (not recorded which). The sample consisted of whole blood. The gene calls are TRBV12-3 or TRBV12-4 and TRBJ2-3; the D gene is possibly TRBD1 (6 bases). The CDR3, as DNA: TGTGCCAGCAGTTTACTTACAGGGCCAGATACGCAGTATTTT. Protein: CASSLLTGPDTQYF.